The 6 T cell receptor beta chains below come from one sample, sequenced in a study of blood T cell repertoires in COVID-19. Some clones are missing from TCRdb's copy, which holds only in-frame ones; the method was immunoSEQ multiplex PCR. The sample shows approximately 110,000 clones, approximately 85% of them seen only once. The material sequenced was peripheral blood. These receptors all come from a man in his forties or fifties with acute or convalescent COVID-19.

The table lists this clone with a count of one. The gene calls are TRBV7-2 and TRBJ1-2; the D gene is possibly TRBD1 (5 bases). The CDR3 extends over 14 amino acids. Trimming left V 2 bases short and J 2 bases short, with 9 bases between. The germline gives CDR1 SGHTA, CDR2 FQGNSA. The DNA of the CDR3 is TGTGCCAGCAGCTTACCGGACACCAACTATGGCTACACCTTC. It translates to CASSLPDTNYGYTF.

This clone has more than one count but fewer than ten. The chain uses TRBV9 and TRBJ2-1; a weak D match, TRBD1 (6 bases). Trimming removed 0 bases at V and 3 bases at J, with 13 bases between. CDR1 and CDR2 (germline): SGDLS, YYNGEE. The CDR3 runs 16 residues. The CDR3 sequence is CASSVGQDRFYNEQFF. CDR3 coding DNA: TGTGCCAGCAGCGTAGGTCAGGACAGATTCTACAATGAGCAGTTCTTC.

The chain links TRBV11-3 to TRBJ2-6, with 8 bases fitting TRBD1. CDR1 and CDR2 (germline): SGHNT, YENEEA. With 4 bases clipped from V and 4 bases from J, the junction kept 3 bases outside the gene matches. The CDR3 is made up of 15 amino acids. CDR3 DNA: TGTGCCAGCAGCTCTCAGGGGGCGGGGGCCAACGTCCTGACTTTC. Translating it yields CASSSQGAGANVLTF.

This CDR3 reads CASKERTPSYEQYF. The DNA for the CDR3 is TGTGCCAGTAAGGAAAGGACTCCGTCCTACGAGCAGTACTTC. This chain connects TRBV19 to TRBJ2-7; maybe TRBD2 (5 bases). Germline assignment: CDR1 LNHDA and CDR2 SQIVND (reference sequence). The V and J ends lost 7 bases and 1 base respectively, with 14 bases between them. The CDR3 has 14 residues.

V usage is TRBV4-1 and J usage is TRBJ2-5; 7 bases fit TRBD1. With V trimmed by 2 bases and J by 4 bases, 10 bases remained unmatched. CDR3 length: 16 residues. Germline CDR1 MGHRA, CDR2 YSYEKL. The CDR3 DNA follows: TGCGCCAGCAGCCAAATGAGGGGGCGAGCTGTAGAGACCCAGTACTTC. Its protein is CASSQMRGRAVETQYF.

The chain is built from TRBV10-3 and TRBJ1-5; maybe TRBD1 (5 bases). With 4 bases removed from V and 11 bases from J, the gap between germline ends came to 24 bases. The germline V gene encodes CDR1 ENHRY and CDR2 SYGVKD. The CDR3 sequence is 16 residues long. The CDR3 protein is CAISGGELFSGEAQHF. In nucleotides, the CDR3 is TGTGCCATCAGTGGGGGGGAACTCTTTAGCGGGGAGGCCCAGCATTTT.